A single TCR beta chain is shown here with its context. No antigen is known for it. The CDR3 is 14 amino acids. V was shortened by 4 bases and J by 0 bases, with 7 bases between the two germline ends. Germline V gene data show CDR1 as KGHSY and CDR2 as FQNENV. Clones were read by immunoSEQ multiplex PCR, and TCRdb kept only the in-frame ones, dropping some. The table shows about 140,000 clones, with 92% occurring only once. The data belong to a study of T cell responses to AZD1222 COVID-19 vaccine. General study findings and limits: All repertoire sampling was performed exclusively after the peak T cell response. Spike-specific TCR repertoires showed rising breadth and depth after two AZD1222 doses. Seropositive at baseline were only a handful of AZD1222 recipients.

This specimen consisted of peripheral blood, obtained 28 days after the second AZD1222 dose. The chain links TRBV16 to TRBJ1-5, with D unclear. This TCR came from an adult who received the AZD1222 COVID-19 vaccine. The CDR3 here is CASSPQASNQPQHF. The CDR3 coding sequence is TGTGCCAGCAGCCCTCAGGCTAGCAATCAGCCCCAGCATTTT.